Presented here are 8 T cell receptor beta chains from one specimen sequenced in a study of early T cells in non-severe SARS-CoV-2 infection (dated by TCRdb to about 2021). The receptor library was made with 5' RACE. The instrument was a NextSeq 500. The public reads were run again by TCRdb, first through fastp at Q25 and then through MiXCR, and only productive beta chains were kept. Each record represents a unique CDR3 protein, reported with the most common genes and DNA among its rows. The sample table holds about 77,000 distinct CDR3 sequences, of which about 9.6% were seen once. The ten largest account for more than 4.5% of the sample. Sequenced input: whole blood. These receptors were obtained from an adult who was a healthcare worker with PCR-confirmed SARS-CoV-2 infection or an uninfected control (not recorded which).

This clonotype showed up many times. The chain is built from TRBV7-9 and TRBJ2-2, with unresolved D. V was cut by 1 base and J by 0 bases, with 9 bases left in between. CDR1 is SEHNR and CDR2 is FQNEAQ in the germline V gene (reference sequence). The CDR3 sequence is 16 residues long. CDR3 sequence: CASSLDRFTNTGELFF. DNA for the CDR3: TGTGCCAGCAGCTTAGACAGATTTACGAACACCGGGGAGCTGTTTTTT.

This clonotype was found a few times. The rearrangement links TRBV4-1 to TRBJ2-2; weak D call: TRBD2 (6 bases). The germline gives CDR1 MGHRA, CDR2 YSYEKL. The CDR3 is 14 amino acids. V dropped 0 bases and J dropped 6 bases, with 8 bases sitting between them. Written as DNA, the CDR3 is TGCGCCAGCAGCCAAGATGGAGGGGCCGGGGAGCTGTTTTTT. Amino acids: CASSQDGGAGELFF.

This clonotype was counted at least ten times. V usage is TRBV11-2 and J usage is TRBJ2-1; D uncertain. V lost 5 bases, J lost 0 bases, and 14 bases lay in between. Germline CDR1 and CDR2: SGHAT and FQNNGV. The CDR3 consists of 16 residues. The DNA of the CDR3 is TGTGCCAGCAGCCCCCTGCACGGTAGCTCCTACAATGAGCAGTTCTTC. It specifies CASSPLHGSSYNEQFF.

The table lists this clonotype with a few counts. This chain joins TRBV18 and TRBJ2-5; D is unresolved. The V gene lost 3 bases and the J gene lost 4 bases, with 3 bases spanning the gap. CDR3 size: 11 residues. Germline CDR1 and CDR2: KGHSH and LQKENI. The CDR3 here is CASSPTETQYF. The DNA for the CDR3 is TGTGCCAGCTCACCTACAGAGACCCAGTACTTC.

This clonotype was observed a few times. The J gene is TRBJ2-2, the V gene TRBV11-1, with D tentatively TRBD2 (6 bases). The V end was cut by 5 bases, the J end by 1 base, with 11 bases between. This CDR3 is built from 15 residues. From germline, CDR1 is SGHAT and CDR2 FQDESV (reference sequence). The CDR3 sequence is CASSRTIQNTGELFF. In DNA form, the CDR3 reads TGTGCCAGCAGCCGGACTATTCAGAACACCGGGGAGCTGTTTTTT.

This clonotype was seen many times. V and J are TRBV29-1 and TRBJ1-3; D unresolved. Trimming removed 1 base at V and 4 bases at J, with 2 bases between. Germline V CDR1 and CDR2: SQVTM, ANQGSEA. The CDR3 contains 11 residues. The CDR3 DNA reads as TGCAGCGTTGAAGCGGGAAACACCATATATTTT. Residues: CSVEAGNTIYF. The complete variable domain, with remaining parts taken from reference TRBV29-1 and TRBJ1-3, reads SAVISQKPSRDICQRGTSLTIQCQVDSQVTMMFWYRQQPGQSLTLIATANQGSEATYESGFVIDKFPISRPNLTFSTLTVSNMSPEDSSIYLCSVEAGNTIYFGEGSWLTVV.

The chain recombines TRBV6-1 with TRBJ1-5; tentative D call: TRBD1 (5 bases). V gave up 6 bases and J gave up 2 bases, with 14 bases separating them. CDR3 length: 15 residues. Germline V gene sequence: CDR1 MNHNS, CDR2 SASEGT. Here the CDR3 DNA reads TGTGCCAGCAGCGTGGAGGGGAACGGCAATCAGCCCCAGCATTTT. Translating gives CASSVEGNGNQPQHF.

This clonotype was counted a few times. The chain combines TRBV7-3 with TRBJ2-2, with D perhaps TRBD2 (6 bases). Trimming left V 1 base short and J 3 bases short, with 12 bases between. Germline CDR1 and CDR2: SGHTA and FQGTGA. The CDR3 loop spans 16 amino acids. The CDR3, as DNA: TGTGCCAGCAGCTTAAGGAGGGGAGCGGACACCGGGGAGCTGTTTTTT. Its protein product is CASSLRRGADTGELFF.